The 18 T cell receptor beta chains below come from one sample, sequenced in a study of glioma-infiltrating T cells after dendritic cell vaccination. Profiled with immunoSEQ multiplex PCR; TCRdb holds only in-frame clones, not every one. The repertoire holds about 49,000 clones, with roughly 87% as singletons. Sample: blood, taken before dendritic cell vaccination. The receptor source for this set is a human donor with glioblastoma.

The chain carries TRBV4-3 and TRBJ2-7; no firm D call. V was shortened by 0 bases and J by 3 bases, with 3 bases between the two germline ends. Germline V CDR1 and CDR2: LGHNA, YSLEER. The CDR3 sequence is 12 residues long. The CDR3, as DNA: TGCGCCAGCAGCCAAGATAACTACGAGCAGTACTTC. As protein: CASSQDNYEQYF.

The chain recombines TRBV7-2 with TRBJ2-3; D is undetermined. V shed 1 base and J shed 2 bases, with 4 bases lying between them. Germline CDR1 and CDR2: SGHTA and FQGNSA. This CDR3 comprises 13 residues. The CDR3 region is CASSLGLTDTQYF. CDR3 sequence (DNA): TGTGCCAGCAGCTTAGGACTCACAGATACGCAGTATTTT.

The CDR3 here is CASSGQPHTEAFF. For the CDR3, the DNA is TGTGCCAGCAGCGGACAGCCACACACTGAAGCTTTCTTT. This rearrangement joins TRBV5-4 to TRBJ1-1; D is possibly TRBD1 (6 bases). The CDR3 has 13 amino acids. Trimming took 4 bases from V and 3 from J, leaving 10 bases between them. Per germline, CDR1 SGHNT and CDR2 YYREEE (reference sequence).

The chain uses TRBV7-9 and TRBJ2-1; a possible D gene is TRBD2 (6 bases). CDR1 and CDR2 from the germline V gene are SEHNR and FQNEAQ (reference sequence). The CDR3 runs to 16 residues. The V end lost 1 base, the J end lost 0 bases, and 10 bases lay between the germline ends. The CDR3 nucleotides are TGTGCCAGCAGCTTAGAAACCGGGGGCTCCTACAATGAGCAGTTCTTC. Its translation is CASSLETGGSYNEQFF.

Only a few counts were recorded for this clone. The chain employs TRBV29-1 and TRBJ1-2, with 9 nucleotides matching TRBD1. Germline CDR1 reads SQVTM; CDR2 reads ANQGSEA. The CDR3 covers 13 residues. V lost 6 bases to trimming and J lost 5 bases; unmatched junction nucleotides: 7. The CDR3 DNA reads as TGCAGCGTGGCCGTGGACAGGGGATATGGCTACACCTTC. Translating it yields CSVAVDRGYGYTF.

The chain recombines TRBV4-2 with TRBJ2-7; possible D gene TRBD2, 6 bases. Germline V gene lookup returns CDR1 LGHNA and CDR2 YNFKEQ. This CDR3 is built from 12 residues. The V gene lost 2 bases and the J gene lost 5 bases, with 7 bases spanning the gap. In nucleotides, the CDR3 is TGTGCCAGCAGCCAACGGAGGGACGAGCAGTACTTC. Translating it yields CASSQRRDEQYF.

The rearrangement joins TRBV4-3 to TRBJ1-2, with D possibly being TRBD1 (5 bases). The CDR3 extends over 17 amino acids. Trimming removed 0 bases at V and 6 bases at J, with 20 bases between. Germline V gives CDR1 LGHNA, CDR2 YSLEER. The CDR3: CASSQERGAAGTDGYTF. CDR3 coding DNA: TGCGCCAGCAGCCAAGAGAGAGGGGCAGCGGGGACCGATGGCTACACCTTC.

This clone showed up just once. The chain combines TRBV6-5 with TRBJ1-4, with 8 bases lining up with TRBD1. The CDR3 runs 15 residues. CDR1 MNHEY and CDR2 SVGAGI come from the germline V gene. V lost 2 bases to trimming and J lost 6 bases; unmatched junction nucleotides: 5. The CDR3 loop reads CASSYGRGRHEKLFF. DNA for the CDR3: TGTGCCAGCAGTTACGGCAGGGGGCGTCATGAAAAACTGTTTTTT.

This clone was counted a single time. This chain uses TRBV30 with TRBJ1-2, with no clear D. The CDR3 loop spans 11 amino acids. The V and J ends lost 0 bases and 8 bases respectively, with 7 bases between them. Germline CDR1 reads GTSNPN; CDR2 reads SVGIG (reference sequence). CDR3 sequence (DNA): TGTGCCTGGAGTGTACCGGGGGGCTACACCTTC. Amino acids: CAWSVPGGYTF.

The chain recombines TRBV6-1 with TRBJ1-6, with 9 bases lining up with TRBD1. Looked up from germline, CDR1 is MNHNS and CDR2 is SASEGT. The trim removed 6 bases at V and 4 bases at J, leaving 1 base unmatched. This CDR3 has 14 residues. The CDR3 nucleotides are TGTGCCAGCAGCGGGACAGGGTATAATTCACCCCTCCACTTT. Translated, it gives CASSGTGYNSPLHF.

Here the CDR3 reads CASSPDSRSQYF. Written as DNA, the CDR3 is TGTGCCAGCTCACCGGACAGCCGGTCCCAGTACTTC. The gene calls are TRBV18 and TRBJ2-5; perhaps TRBD1 as D (6 bases). Germline lookup yields CDR1 KGHSH and CDR2 LQKENI. CDR3 length: 12 residues. The V end was cut by 3 bases, the J end by 9 bases, with 11 bases between.

The chain combines TRBV19 with TRBJ2-5; a possible D gene is TRBD1 (6 bases). The germline V and J ends were trimmed by 3 bases and 4 bases, with 9 bases remaining between them. This CDR3 contains 13 residues. Germline CDR1 LNHDA, CDR2 SQIVND (reference sequence). The chain's CDR3 is CASSIQGTETQYF. For the CDR3, the DNA is TGTGCCAGTAGTATTCAGGGGACAGAGACCCAGTACTTC.

The gene calls are TRBV20-1 and TRBJ1-2; a weak D match, TRBD1 (6 bases). The V gene's germline CDR1 is DFQATT and CDR2 SNEGSKA (reference sequence). The V end lost 6 bases, the J end lost 6 bases, and 11 bases lay between the germline ends. This CDR3 contains 11 residues. The CDR3 DNA is TGCAGTGCCTTTACAGGGAATGGCTACACCTTC. This encodes CSAFTGNGYTF.

This chain uses TRBV6-5 with TRBJ2-7; TRBD1 matches 12 bases. The CDR3 contains 15 residues. V shed 5 bases and J 5 bases; nucleotides not matched to a gene: 7. Germline V gene lookup returns CDR1 MNHEY and CDR2 SVGAGI. The CDR3 reads CASSHPGTGGHEQYF. The CDR3 DNA sequence: TGTGCCAGCAGTCACCCCGGGACAGGGGGCCACGAGCAGTACTTC.

This clone has more than one count but fewer than ten. This chain connects TRBV5-1 to TRBJ2-7, with TRBD1 identical over 7 bases. With 5 bases clipped from V and 0 bases from J, the junction kept 5 bases outside the gene matches. The CDR3 is 14 residues long. Germline CDR1 reads SGHRS; CDR2 reads YFSETQ. The CDR3 loop reads CASSPDRISYEQYF. CDR3 nucleotide sequence: TGCGCCAGCAGTCCGGACAGGATCTCCTACGAGCAGTACTTC.

The chain employs TRBV30 and TRBJ1-2; 10 nucleotides match TRBD1. The junction had 8 bases not matched to a gene; V was cut back by 8 bases and J by 5 bases. CDR1 and CDR2 (germline): GTSNPN, SVGIG (reference sequence). The CDR3 has 13 residues. CDR3 protein: CAGGTGALYGYTF. DNA for the CDR3: TGTGCCGGAGGGACAGGGGCCTTATATGGCTACACCTTC.

The chain couples TRBV14 to TRBJ2-1, with D possibly matching TRBD2 (6 bases). The ends were cut back, 1 base at V and 4 bases at J, with 11 bases in the middle. CDR1 is SGHDN and CDR2 is FVKESK in the germline V gene. This CDR3 has 15 amino acids. DNA for the CDR3: TGTGCCAGCAGCCAAGTCGGGACTGTATACAATGAGCAGTTCTTC. Protein product: CASSQVGTVYNEQFF.

The genes are TRBV6-1 and TRBJ1-1; D unclear. This CDR3 is built from 15 residues. Trimming took 7 bases from V and 0 from J, leaving 15 bases between them. CDR1 and CDR2 from the germline V gene are MNHNS and SASEGT. For the CDR3, the DNA is TGTGCCAGCACCCCCGGGAGTCGCATGAACACTGAAGCTTTCTTT. Its protein product is CASTPGSRMNTEAFF.